The source of this TCR beta chain is a study of T cell responses to AZD1222 COVID-19 vaccine (dated by TCRdb to 2020 to 2022). About the full investigation: TCR sequencing covered more than 230 trial participants: approximately 200 given two doses of AZD1222 and around 26 given two doses of MenACWY control vaccine. Trial participants were enrolled by age into subgroups of 18-55, 56-69 and 70-plus years, and 148, 28 and 57 TCR-sequenced participants, respectively, were included in these subgroups.

A distance of 16 bases separates the germline ends of V and J, which lose 7 bases and 3 bases respectively. The CDR3 starts with the cysteine, ends with the phenylalanine, and has 14 residues. The read is trimmed to its CDR3 DNA, 42 bases read in frame from base 1. Per the germline V gene (reference sequence), SEHNR is the CDR1 and FQNEAQ is the CDR2. The time point label, read with the paper, signifies: about 28 days (+/-7) after the second vaccine dose. According to the study, the label for this sample's treatment or condition signals: meningococcal conjugate vaccine given as trial control. The vaccinee samples were drawn from two UK trials, COV001 and COV002, one of which was a single-blind randomized controlled phase 2/3 trial testing AZD1222 (ChAdOx1 nCoV-19) in healthy adults. Trial participant PBMC samples were collected at day 0 and day 28 after the second dose for TCRbeta chain sequencing.

Beyond this particular receptor, the publication reports: Conclusions about previously exposed vaccinees are limited, since just a handful of AZD1222 recipients were seropositive for SARS-CoV-2 at baseline. After two AZD1222 doses, spike-specific TCR breadth and depth were significantly higher than at day 0 and than in MenACWY recipients. No day 14 peak-response samples were available, so repertoires were characterized only after the peak T cell response. Participants were mostly white British and included more females than males, and it was suggested by the authors that clonal diversity may have been underestimated. The whole spike protein was spanned by vaccine-associated CD4 TCRs, and dominant responses were seen in regions 160-218 and 743-854. Epitopes outside the regions mutated in the B.1.351 and B.1.1.7 variants were reportedly recognized by nearly half of the unique spike-specific TCRs. In the small 56-69-year group, the increase in depth fell short of significance, most likely because of low power.

Points on this clone: The antigen it recognizes is unknown. Base-call qualities are not available, and no considerably larger clone is one nucleotide away.

The CDR3 regions of human TCRbeta chains were subjected to immunosequencing. Per the original workflow: Repertoire TCRs were matched against a reference library of SARS-CoV-2-specific TCRs generated with the MIRA antigen-specificity platform. Breadth meant the fraction of unique TCRs that were SARS-CoV-2-associated, whereas depth meant the fraction of total T cells that were SARS-CoV-2-associated. Using the MIRA data, each spike-specific TCR was mapped to the spike region that the TCR reacts to and placed in a CD4 or CD8 class. Log10-transformed breadth and depth values were compared by one-way ANOVA with Sidak's multiple comparisons tests. The table comes from immuneACCESS by way of TCRdb, which keeps in-frame sequences with V and J called. Part of the clones is missing from these tables; in studies checked, under half for an unresolved V gene and the rest for unknown reasons. Clone size and V and J calls were adopted from that table, with D and trimming inferred from the DNA. Within this sample are about 200,000 clones, with about 94% of them counted one time only. Over 1.5% of the sample is in the top ten clones.

The receptor was isolated from an adult who received the MenACWY meningococcal vaccine as a control. In this chain, TRBV7-9 is recombined with TRBJ2-7, and TRBD1 may be the D gene, going by 5 matching bases. Sequences were derived from peripheral blood, sampled 28 days after the second dose of the MenACWY control vaccine. CDR3 loop: CASKTWGEDYEQYF. In nucleotide form, the sequence is TGTGCCAGCAAGACCTGGGGCGAAGACTACGAGCAGTACTTC.